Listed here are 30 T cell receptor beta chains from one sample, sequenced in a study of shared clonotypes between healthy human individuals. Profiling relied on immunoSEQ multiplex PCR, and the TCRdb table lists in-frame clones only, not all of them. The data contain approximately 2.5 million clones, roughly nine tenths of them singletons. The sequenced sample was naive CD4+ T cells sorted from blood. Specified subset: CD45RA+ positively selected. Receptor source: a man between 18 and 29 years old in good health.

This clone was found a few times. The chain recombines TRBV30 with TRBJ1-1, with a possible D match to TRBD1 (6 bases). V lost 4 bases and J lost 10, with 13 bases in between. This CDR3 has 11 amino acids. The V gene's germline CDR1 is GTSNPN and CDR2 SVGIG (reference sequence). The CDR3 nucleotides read TGTGCCTGGAACAGGGTTGCAGCAGCTTTCTTT. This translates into CAWNRVAAAFF.

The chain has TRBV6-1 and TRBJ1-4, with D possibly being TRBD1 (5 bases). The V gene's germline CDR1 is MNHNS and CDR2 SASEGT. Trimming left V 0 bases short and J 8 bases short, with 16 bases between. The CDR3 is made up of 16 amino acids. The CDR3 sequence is CASSEALAGKNEKLFF. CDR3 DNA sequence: TGTGCCAGCAGTGAAGCGCTAGCAGGGAAGAACGAAAAACTGTTTTTT.

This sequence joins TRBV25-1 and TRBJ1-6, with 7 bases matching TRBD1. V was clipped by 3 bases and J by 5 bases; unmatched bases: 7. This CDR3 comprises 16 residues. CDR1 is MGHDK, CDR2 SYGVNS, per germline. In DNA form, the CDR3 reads TGTGCCAGCAGTGATACGACAGGGTTTAATAATTCACCCCTCCACTTT. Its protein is CASSDTTGFNNSPLHF.

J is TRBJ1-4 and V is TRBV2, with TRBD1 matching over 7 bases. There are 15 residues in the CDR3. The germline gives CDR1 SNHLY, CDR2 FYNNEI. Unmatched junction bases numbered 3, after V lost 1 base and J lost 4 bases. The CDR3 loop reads CASSEEGTVNEKLFF. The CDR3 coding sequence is TGTGCCAGCAGTGAAGAAGGGACAGTTAATGAAAAACTGTTTTTT.

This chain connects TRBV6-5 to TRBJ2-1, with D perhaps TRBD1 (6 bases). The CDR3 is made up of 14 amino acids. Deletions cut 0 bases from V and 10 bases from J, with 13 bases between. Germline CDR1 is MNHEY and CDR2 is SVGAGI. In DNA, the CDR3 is TGTGCCAGCAGTTACTCGAAGGCCGGACAGGAGCAGTTCTTC. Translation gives CASSYSKAGQEQFF.

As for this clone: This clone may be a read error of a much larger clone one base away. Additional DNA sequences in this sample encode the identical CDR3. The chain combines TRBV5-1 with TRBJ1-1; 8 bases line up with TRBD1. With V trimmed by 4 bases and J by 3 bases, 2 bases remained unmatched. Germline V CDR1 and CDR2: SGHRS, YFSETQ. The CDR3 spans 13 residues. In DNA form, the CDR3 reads TGCGCCAGCAGCCTACAGGGGGACACTGAAGCTTTCTTT. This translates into CASSLQGDTEAFF.

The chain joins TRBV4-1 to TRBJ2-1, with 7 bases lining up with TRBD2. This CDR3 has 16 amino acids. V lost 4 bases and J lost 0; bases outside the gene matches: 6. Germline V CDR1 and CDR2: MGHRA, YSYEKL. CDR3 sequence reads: CASSPLGRGSYNEQFF. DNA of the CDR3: TGCGCCAGCAGCCCCCTGGGGAGGGGCTCCTACAATGAGCAGTTCTTC.

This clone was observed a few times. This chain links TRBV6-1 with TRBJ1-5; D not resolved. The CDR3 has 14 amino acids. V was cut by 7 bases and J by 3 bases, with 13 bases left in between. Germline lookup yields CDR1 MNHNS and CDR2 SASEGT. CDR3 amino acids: CASTFVKANQPQHF. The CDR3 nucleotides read TGTGCCAGCACGTTCGTAAAGGCCAATCAGCCCCAGCATTTT.

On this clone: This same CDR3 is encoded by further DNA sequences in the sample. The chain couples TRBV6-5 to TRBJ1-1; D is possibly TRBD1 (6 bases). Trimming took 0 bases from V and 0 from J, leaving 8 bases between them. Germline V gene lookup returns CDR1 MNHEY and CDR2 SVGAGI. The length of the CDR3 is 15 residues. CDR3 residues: CASSYSNRVNTEAFF. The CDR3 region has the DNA TGTGCCAGCAGTTACTCGAACAGGGTGAACACTGAAGCTTTCTTT.

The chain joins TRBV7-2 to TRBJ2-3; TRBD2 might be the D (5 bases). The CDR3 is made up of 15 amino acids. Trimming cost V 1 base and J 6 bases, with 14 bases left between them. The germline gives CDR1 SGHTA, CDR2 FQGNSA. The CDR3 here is CASSLVGWGEDTQYF. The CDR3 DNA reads TGTGCCAGCAGCTTAGTGGGTTGGGGAGAGGATACGCAGTATTTT. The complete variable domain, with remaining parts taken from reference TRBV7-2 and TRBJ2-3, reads GAGVSQSPSNKVTEKGKDVELRCDPISGHTALYWYRQSLGQGLEFLIYFQGNSAPDKSGLPSDRFSAERTGGSVSTLTIQRTQQEDSAVYLCASSLVGWGEDTQYFGPGTRLTVL.

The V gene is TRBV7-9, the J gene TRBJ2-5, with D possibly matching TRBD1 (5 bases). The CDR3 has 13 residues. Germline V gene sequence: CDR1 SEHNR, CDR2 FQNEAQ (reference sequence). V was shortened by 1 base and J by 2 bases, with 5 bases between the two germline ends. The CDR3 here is CASSLDRQETQYF. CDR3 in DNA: TGTGCCAGCAGCTTAGACAGGCAAGAGACCCAGTACTTC.

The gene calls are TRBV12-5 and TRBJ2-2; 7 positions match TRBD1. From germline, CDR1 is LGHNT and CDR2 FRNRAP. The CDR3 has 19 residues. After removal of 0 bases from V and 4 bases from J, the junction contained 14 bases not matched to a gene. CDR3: CASGLVFVEGAEFTGELFF. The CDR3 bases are TGTGCTAGTGGTTTGGTATTTGTTGAGGGGGCCGAGTTCACCGGGGAGCTGTTTTTT.

CDR3 loop: CASSEDSWGQEPANYGYTF. CDR3 nucleotide sequence: TGTGCCAGCAGTGAAGATAGCTGGGGACAGGAGCCCGCTAACTATGGCTACACCTTC. The chain recombines TRBV2 with TRBJ1-2, with 8 nucleotides matching TRBD1. Germline lookup yields CDR1 SNHLY and CDR2 FYNNEI. The J segment lost 0 bases and the V segment lost 1 base, leaving 13 bases of the junction unmatched. The CDR3 consists of 19 residues.

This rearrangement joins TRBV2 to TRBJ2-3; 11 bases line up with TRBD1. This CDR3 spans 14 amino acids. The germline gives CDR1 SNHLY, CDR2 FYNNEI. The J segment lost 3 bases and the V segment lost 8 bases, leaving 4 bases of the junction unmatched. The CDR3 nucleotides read TGTGCCAGCGGACAGGGGGCAGGAACAGATACGCAGTATTTT. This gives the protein CASGQGAGTDTQYF.

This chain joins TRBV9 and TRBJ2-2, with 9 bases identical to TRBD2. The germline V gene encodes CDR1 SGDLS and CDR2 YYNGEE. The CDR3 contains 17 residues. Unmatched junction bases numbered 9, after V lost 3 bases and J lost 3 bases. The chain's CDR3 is CASSEPETSGYTGELFF. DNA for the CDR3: TGTGCCAGCAGCGAACCCGAGACTAGCGGCTACACCGGGGAGCTGTTTTTT.

CDR3 sequence: CASSLNKETQYF. CDR3 nucleotides: TGTGCCAGTAGTTTAAATAAAGAGACCCAGTACTTC. The rearrangement uses TRBV19 and TRBJ2-5; D remains unclear. CDR1 and CDR2 (germline): LNHDA, SQIVND (reference sequence). This CDR3 has 12 residues. Trimming took 5 bases from V and 3 from J, leaving 7 bases between them. Using reference TRBV19 and TRBJ2-5 for the parts outside the CDR3, the full variable domain is DGGITQSPKYLFRKEGQNVTLSCEQNLNHDAMYWYRQDPGQGLRLIYYSQIVNDFQKGDIAEGYSVSREKKESFPLTVTSAQKNPTAFYLCASSLNKETQYFGPGTRLLVL.

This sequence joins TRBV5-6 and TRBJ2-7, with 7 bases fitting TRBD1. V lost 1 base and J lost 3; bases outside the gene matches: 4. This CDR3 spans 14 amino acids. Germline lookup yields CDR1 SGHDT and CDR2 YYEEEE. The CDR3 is CASSLRGLFYEQYF. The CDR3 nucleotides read TGTGCCAGCAGCTTGAGGGGGCTTTTCTACGAGCAGTACTTC.

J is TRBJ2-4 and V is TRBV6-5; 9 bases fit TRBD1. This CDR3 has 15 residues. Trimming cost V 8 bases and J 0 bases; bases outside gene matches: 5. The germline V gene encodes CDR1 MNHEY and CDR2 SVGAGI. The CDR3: CASARTGEAKNIQYF. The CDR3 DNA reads TGTGCCAGCGCCAGGACAGGGGAAGCCAAAAACATTCAGTACTTC.

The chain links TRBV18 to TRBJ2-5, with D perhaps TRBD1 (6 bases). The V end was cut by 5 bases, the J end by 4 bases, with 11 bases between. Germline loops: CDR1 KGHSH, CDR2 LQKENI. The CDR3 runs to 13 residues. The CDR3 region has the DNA TGTGCCAGCTCAGACAGGTACTCAGAGACCCAGTACTTC. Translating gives CASSDRYSETQYF.

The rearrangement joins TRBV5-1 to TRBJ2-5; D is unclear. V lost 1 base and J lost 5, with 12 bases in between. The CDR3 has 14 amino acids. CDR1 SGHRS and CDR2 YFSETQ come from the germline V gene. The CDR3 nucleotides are TGCGCCAGCAGCTTGAGAAGGGTCGGGGAGACCCAGTACTTC. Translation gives CASSLRRVGETQYF.

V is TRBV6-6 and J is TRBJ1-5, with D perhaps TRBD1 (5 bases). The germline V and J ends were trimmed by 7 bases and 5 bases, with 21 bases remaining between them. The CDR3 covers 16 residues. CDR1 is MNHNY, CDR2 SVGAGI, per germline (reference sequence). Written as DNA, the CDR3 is TGTGCCAGCACCCGGACGGGGGTAAAGAAGGATCAGCCCCAGCATTTT. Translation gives CASTRTGVKKDQPQHF.

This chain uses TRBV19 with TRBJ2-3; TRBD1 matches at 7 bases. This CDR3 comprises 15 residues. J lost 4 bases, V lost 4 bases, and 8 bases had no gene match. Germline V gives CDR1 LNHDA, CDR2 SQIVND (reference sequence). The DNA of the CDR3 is TGTGCCAGTAGTACTAAAGGGACAGCTCCAGATACGCAGTATTTT. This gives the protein CASSTKGTAPDTQYF.

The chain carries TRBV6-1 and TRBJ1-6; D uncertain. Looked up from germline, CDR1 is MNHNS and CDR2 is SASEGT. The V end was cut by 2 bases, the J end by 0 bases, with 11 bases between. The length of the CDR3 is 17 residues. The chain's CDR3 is CASSEFSGSSYNSPLHF. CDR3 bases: TGTGCCAGCAGTGAATTTTCAGGCAGCTCCTATAATTCACCCCTCCACTTT.

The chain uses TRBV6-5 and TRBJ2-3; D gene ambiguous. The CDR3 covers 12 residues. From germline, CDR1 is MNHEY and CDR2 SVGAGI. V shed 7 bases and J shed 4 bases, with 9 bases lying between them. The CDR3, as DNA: TGTGCCAGCAACGGTAGCCCAGATACGCAGTATTTT. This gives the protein CASNGSPDTQYF.

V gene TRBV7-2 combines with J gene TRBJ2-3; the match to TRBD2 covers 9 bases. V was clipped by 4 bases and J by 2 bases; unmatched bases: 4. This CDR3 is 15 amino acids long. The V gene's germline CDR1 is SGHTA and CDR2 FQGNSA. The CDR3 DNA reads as TGTGCCAGCAGCTGGGGACTAGCCTTCACAGATACGCAGTATTTT. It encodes CASSWGLAFTDTQYF.

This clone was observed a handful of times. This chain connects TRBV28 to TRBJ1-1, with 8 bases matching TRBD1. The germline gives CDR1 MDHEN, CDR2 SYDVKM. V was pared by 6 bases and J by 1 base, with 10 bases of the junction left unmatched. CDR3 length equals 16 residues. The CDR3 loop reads CASSPGGARGNTEAFF. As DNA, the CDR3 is TGTGCCAGCAGCCCAGGGGGCGCGAGGGGGAACACTGAAGCTTTCTTT.

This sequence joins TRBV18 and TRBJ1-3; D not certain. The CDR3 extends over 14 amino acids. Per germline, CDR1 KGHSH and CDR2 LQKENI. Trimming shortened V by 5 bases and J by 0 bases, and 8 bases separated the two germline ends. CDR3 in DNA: TGTGCCAGCTCATCCGCAGCCTCTGGAAACACCATATATTTT. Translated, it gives CASSSAASGNTIYF.

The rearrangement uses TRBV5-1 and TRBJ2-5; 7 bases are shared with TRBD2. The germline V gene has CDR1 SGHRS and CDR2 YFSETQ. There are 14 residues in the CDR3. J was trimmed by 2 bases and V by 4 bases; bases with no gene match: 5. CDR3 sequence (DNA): TGCGCCAGCAGCCCATCGGGGGGTCAAGAGACCCAGTACTTC. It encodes CASSPSGGQETQYF.

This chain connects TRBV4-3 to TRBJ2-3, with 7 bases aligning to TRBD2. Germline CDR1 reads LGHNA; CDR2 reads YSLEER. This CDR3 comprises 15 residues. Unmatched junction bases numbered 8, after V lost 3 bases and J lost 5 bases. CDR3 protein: CASSQEGGPIDTQYF. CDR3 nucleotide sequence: TGCGCCAGCAGCCAGGAGGGAGGGCCGATAGATACGCAGTATTTT.

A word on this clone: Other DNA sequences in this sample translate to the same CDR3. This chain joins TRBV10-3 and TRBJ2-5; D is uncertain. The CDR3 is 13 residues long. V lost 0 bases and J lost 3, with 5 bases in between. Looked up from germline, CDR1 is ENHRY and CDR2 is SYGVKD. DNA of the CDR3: TGTGCCATCAGTGAGTCTACGGAAGAGACCCAGTACTTC. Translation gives CAISESTEETQYF.